Ten or more counts support the clone carrying this T cell receptor (beta chain). The data derive from a study of tumor and adjacent non-tumor tissue in lung cancer. The template was RNA from unsorted bulk tissue. More than 3 cm separated this lung sample from the edge of the tumor. The CDR3 has 14 residues. CDR1 is SGHNT, CDR2 YYREEE, per germline (reference sequence). V was clipped by 6 bases and J by 3 bases; unmatched bases: 6. Three rounds of nested PCR, following a modified ARM-PCR protocol, produced the TCRbeta library. TCRdb analysed the multiplex PCR reads with MiXCR anew, one entry per CDR3 protein. The sample holds about 67,000 distinct CDR3 sequences, 65% to 80% seen once.

The chain combines TRBV5-4 with TRBJ2-1; 7 nucleotides align to TRBD2. This clonotype was sampled from a man in his 60s with non-small cell lung cancer. The sample was distant non-tumor lung tissue. The CDR3 nucleotides read TGTGCCAGCACATGGGGGGGGAACTACAATGAGCAGTTCTTC. Amino acid sequence: CASTWGGNYNEQFF.